What follows describes a single TCR beta chain. This clone's antigen is unknown. Per-nucleotide qualities are absent, and no much larger clonotype sits a single base away. These data belong to a study of blood T cell repertoires in COVID-19 (TCRdb year 2020). Background on the whole study: The collaborator samples originated in the United States, Italy and Spain and spanned the acute and convalescent phases of COVID-19. The material from the prospective study consisted of cDNA or gDNA derived from T cells, B-cell-depleted T cells, or PBMCs. Subjects who had been exposed to COVID-19, were actively infected with it, or had recovered from it provided the deeply sampled blood TCRbeta repertoires that made up the dataset. The repertoires were made available in a free public database intended to serve as a resource for research on the immune response to SARS-CoV-2. The samples were drawn from two sources: the first 160 participants of the ongoing ImmuneRACE study, and 1,254 subjects contributed by 6 global collaborators. Nearly every sample came with metadata listing a de-identified subject ID, COVID-19 status, age in years and sex. Where HLA class I and class II types were available, the types were taken from metadata supplied by the sample provider, not from assay-based typing. What the work shows at the level of the full study, not this receptor alone: How much clinical and demographic metadata was included differed by source and by participant, and the metadata was provided uncurated.

TCRbeta CDR3 regions were amplified from genomic DNA using the immunoSEQ Assay, a bias-controlled multiplex PCR. For the original study's pipeline: Nucleated cell counts per sample were estimated from amplification of reference gene primers within the assay. Sequence reads were collapsed and filtered to measure the absolute abundance of every unique TCRbeta CDR3 rearrangement. For each sample, productive Simpson clonality was calculated as the square root of Simpson's diversity index across productive rearrangements. Imported from immuneACCESS, the table was reduced by TCRdb to in-frame sequences with V and J called. These copies leave out some clones; in studies compared against another copy, an unresolved V gene accounts for under half, and the cause of the remainder is not known. Clonal size and the V and J genes are those of that table, whereas D and trimming came from the DNA. The sample yields 300,000 or so clones; 85% to 90% were counted once. 1.3% of the sample rests with the top ten.

The CDR3 has 15 amino acids, counting the end cysteine and phenylalanine. Only the CDR3 part of the read is kept: 45 bases, read in frame from the first base. The germline V gene encodes CDR1 LGHDT and CDR2 YNNKEL (reference sequence). For this chain, trimming is 0 bases at the V end and 2 bases at the J end, and the number of junction bases without a gene match is 4. Whole blood was collected in K2EDTA tubes by collaborating institutions according to the institutions' own protocols. For TCRbeta analysis, collaborators shipped samples in one of three forms: frozen whole blood, isolated PBMCs, or DNA extracted from either of those sample types.

The specimen was peripheral blood. The chain joins TRBV3-1 (or the pseudogene TRBV3-2) to TRBJ2-7; the junction holds 7 bases that match TRBD2. The receptor was isolated from a man between 65 and 79 years old with acute or convalescent COVID-19. CDR3 sequence: CASSQEASGPYEQYF. The DNA sequence is as follows: TGTGCCAGCAGCCAAGAGGCTAGCGGCCCCTACGAGCAGTACTTC.